The 25 T cell receptor beta chains in this list originate from one sample, sequenced in a study of T cells expressing NK-cell markers. TCRdb re-called the 5' RACE reads and gives one entry per CDR3 protein, without DNA. The sample table includes fewer than 550,000 distinct CDR3 sequences. Sequenced input: blood T cells: a sorted CD56 or NKG2C T cell subset, CD4+ or CD8+ T cells, or bulk PBMC T cells (not recorded which). These receptors all stem from a woman in her forties or fifties in good health.

This chain uses TRBV7-9 with TRBJ2-2; the TRBD2 assignment by TCRdb is unverifiable without DNA. The CDR3 runs to 14 residues. CDR1 is SEHNR, CDR2 FQNEAQ, per germline (reference sequence). CDR3 amino acids: CASRGLAGVGELFF.

The rearrangement links TRBV12-3 or TRBV12-4 to TRBJ1-1. CDR3 length: 15 amino acids. The CDR3 protein is CASISNSMVNTEAFF.

The rearrangement joins TRBV7-9 to TRBJ2-2. The CDR3 has 12 amino acids. Germline V gives CDR1 SEHNR, CDR2 FQNEAQ (reference sequence). The CDR3: CASSFTTEELFF.

This chain uses TRBV29-1 with TRBJ2-7; as DNA is missing, the TRBD2 call by TCRdb cannot be tested. The germline V gene has CDR1 SQVTM and CDR2 ANQGSEA. This CDR3 contains 11 residues. The CDR3 loop is CSGTSGYEQYF.

This chain joins TRBV24-1 and TRBJ1-5; as DNA is missing, the TRBD1 call by TCRdb cannot be tested. The CDR3 runs 14 residues. Germline values: CDR1 KGHDR, CDR2 SFDVKD. This chain's CDR3 is CATSDPGDDEPQHF.

The chain combines TRBV5-1 with TRBJ2-3. This CDR3 has 16 amino acids. CDR1 is SGHRS and CDR2 is YFSETQ in the germline V gene. CDR3: CASSLAALLFTDTQYF.

The chain uses TRBV7-9 and TRBJ2-6. CDR1 and CDR2 (germline): SEHNR, FQNEAQ (reference sequence). There are 14 residues in the CDR3. This chain's CDR3 is CASSFNLGANVLTF.

The chain uses TRBV12-3 or TRBV12-4 and TRBJ1-2; no DNA is available, so the TRBD1 call from TCRdb remains unchecked. The CDR3 covers 12 residues. The CDR3 sequence: CASSNGQGGYTF.

The rearrangement joins TRBV29-1 to TRBJ2-3; TCRdb indicates TRBD2, and absent DNA this call remains unverified. Per germline, CDR1 SQVTM and CDR2 ANQGSEA. CDR3 size: 15 residues. CDR3 in amino acids: CSGTRTSGRTDTQYF.

This rearrangement joins TRBV7-9 to TRBJ2-1; absent DNA, TCRdb's TRBD2 call cannot be checked. The CDR3 covers 13 residues. Germline CDR1 is SEHNR and CDR2 is FQNEAQ (reference sequence). The chain's CDR3 is CASSLEGVDKQFF.

The chain couples TRBV12-3 or TRBV12-4 to TRBJ1-1. This CDR3 is built from 13 residues. CDR3 sequence: CASRLQWNTEAFF.

CDR3 loop: CASRRTSGYTDTQYF. The chain employs TRBV2 and TRBJ2-3; the TCRdb D gene call, TRBD2, has no DNA to confirm it. The CDR3 covers 15 residues. The germline CDR1 and CDR2 sequences are SNHLY and FYNNEI.

The chain recombines TRBV4-1 with TRBJ2-7; TCRdb lists TRBD1, though no DNA is available to test this call. Germline V gene sequence: CDR1 MGHRA, CDR2 YSYEKL. The CDR3 extends over 15 amino acids. The chain's CDR3 is CASSPTGASSWEQYF.

The chain employs TRBV6-5 and TRBJ2-7; TCRdb's D call, TRBD1, is unchecked because there is no DNA. Germline V CDR1 and CDR2: MNHEY, SVGAGI. The CDR3 covers 15 residues. The CDR3 region is CASSSARGSLNEQYF.

The chain carries TRBV10-2 and TRBJ1-1. Germline V lookup: CDR1 WSHSY, CDR2 SAAADI. CDR3 length: 13 amino acids. The chain's CDR3 is CASSEGVETEAFF.

V and J are TRBV28 and TRBJ1-2; TCRdb proposes TRBD1, but this gene call is untestable without DNA. The CDR3 extends over 12 amino acids. Germline V gene lookup returns CDR1 MDHEN and CDR2 SYDVKM. CDR3 amino acids: CASRGQGSGYTF.

This rearrangement joins TRBV12-3 or TRBV12-4 to TRBJ1-5. The length of the CDR3 is 16 residues. CDR3: CASSQTDGYSNQPQHF.

The gene calls are TRBV6-1 and TRBJ1-6. The CDR3 totals 15 residues. CDR1 is MNHNS, CDR2 SASEGT, per germline. The CDR3 loop is CATIEGGQYNSPLHF.

Here the CDR3 reads CASSQRRGVGQYF. The V call is TRBV4-1, the J call TRBJ2-3; the D gene TCRdb calls, TRBD1, cannot be checked with no DNA. Germline lookup yields CDR1 MGHRA and CDR2 YSYEKL. The CDR3 contains 13 residues.

The rearrangement joins TRBV7-9 to TRBJ2-4; TCRdb's assignment of TRBD2 cannot be checked, as there is no DNA. The CDR3 loop spans 17 amino acids. In germline, CDR1 is SEHNR, CDR2 FQNEAQ (reference sequence). The CDR3 is CASSPGTSGSVKNIQYF.

The J gene is TRBJ2-7, the V gene TRBV30; TCRdb reports TRBD1, a call that lacks DNA to check it against. CDR3 length: 13 residues. CDR1 is GTSNPN and CDR2 is SVGIG in the germline V gene (reference sequence). CDR3 loop: CAWGRGDLYEQYF. Combining the CDR3 with reference TRBV30 and TRBJ2-7 gives the whole variable domain SQTIHQWPATLVQPVGSPLSLECTVEGTSNPNLYWYRQAAGRGLQLLFYSVGIGQISSEVPQNLSASRPQDRQFILSSKKLLLSDSGFYLCAWGRGDLYEQYFGPGTRLTVT.

The rearrangement links TRBV4-1 to TRBJ1-4. Per the germline V gene, CDR1 is MGHRA and CDR2 is YSYEKL. The CDR3 spans 18 residues. The CDR3 is CASSQGRARSLRQEKLFF.

The chain employs TRBV3-1 and TRBJ2-3. Germline-derived CDR1 and CDR2 are LGHDT and YNNKEL (reference sequence). The CDR3 loop spans 16 amino acids. The CDR3 protein is CASSQGIPTNTDTQYF.

The rearrangement joins TRBV12-3 or TRBV12-4 to TRBJ2-7; TCRdb's D call of TRBD2 is untestable without DNA. The CDR3 runs 14 residues. This CDR3 reads CASALLSRGGEQYF.

The chain couples TRBV29-1 to TRBJ2-7; TCRdb calls TRBD2, which cannot be checked without DNA. The germline V gene encodes CDR1 SQVTM and CDR2 ANQGSEA. CDR3 length: 16 amino acids. The CDR3 here is CSVVPGLAGASYEQYF.